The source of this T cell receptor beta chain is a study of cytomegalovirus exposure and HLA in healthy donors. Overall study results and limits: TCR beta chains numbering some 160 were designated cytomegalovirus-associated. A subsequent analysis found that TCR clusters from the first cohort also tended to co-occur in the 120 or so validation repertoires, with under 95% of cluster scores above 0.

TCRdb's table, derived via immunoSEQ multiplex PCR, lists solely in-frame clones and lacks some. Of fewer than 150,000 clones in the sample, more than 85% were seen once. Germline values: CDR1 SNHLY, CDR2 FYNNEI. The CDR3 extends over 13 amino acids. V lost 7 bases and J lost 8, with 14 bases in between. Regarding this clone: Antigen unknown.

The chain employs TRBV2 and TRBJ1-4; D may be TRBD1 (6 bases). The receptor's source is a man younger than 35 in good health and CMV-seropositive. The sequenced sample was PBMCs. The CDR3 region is CASMAGAGEKLFF. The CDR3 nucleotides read TGTGCCAGCATGGCGGGGGCCGGAGAAAAACTGTTTTTT.